These 22 T cell receptor beta chains were sequenced from one sample in a study of shared clonotypes between healthy human individuals. Libraries were prepared by immunoSEQ multiplex PCR; TCRdb keeps only in-frame clonotypes and omits some of them. The sample comprises about 2.1 million clones, just over 90% of which are singletons, and more than 1.5% rests with the top ten. Terminally differentiated effector memory CD45RA+ cells were excluded from the naive CD8 cells, which were CD45RO-negative and positively selected for CCR7. The specimen sequenced was naive CD8+ T cells from PBMCs. The receptors shown here come from a man between 18 and 35 years old in good health. Some clones in this sample may be carry-over from other donors' samples.

Only one count was recorded for this clone. This rearrangement joins TRBV9 to TRBJ2-2; D uncertain. V was shortened by 4 bases and J by 4 bases, with 14 bases between the two germline ends. The CDR3 is 15 amino acids. CDR1 is SGDLS and CDR2 is YYNGEE in the germline V gene. The CDR3 DNA is TGTGCCAGCAGCCCCGGGCAGTCAAGCACCGGGGAGCTGTTTTTT. Translation gives CASSPGQSSTGELFF.

This rearrangement joins TRBV28 to TRBJ2-7; 9 bases fit TRBD1. The CDR3 extends over 14 amino acids. V trimming: 4 bases; J trimming: 0 bases; junction bases outside the gene matches: 1. CDR1 MDHEN and CDR2 SYDVKM come from the germline V gene. The CDR3 reads CASSWDRASYEQYF. Written as DNA, the CDR3 is TGTGCCAGCAGTTGGGACAGGGCCTCCTACGAGCAGTACTTC.

The rearrangement joins TRBV7-9 to TRBJ2-5; TRBD2 matches at 9 bases. Germline V gene data show CDR1 as SEHNR and CDR2 as FQNEAQ (reference sequence). The CDR3 consists of 16 residues. The V gene end was trimmed by 4 bases and the J gene end by 4 bases; junction bases not matched to a gene: 10. The CDR3 bases are TGTGCCAGCAGCTCCCTGGCGGGAGGGCCGGGAGAGACCCAGTACTTC. Protein sequence: CASSSLAGGPGETQYF. The variable domain in full, with the rest retrieved from reference TRBV7-9 and TRBJ2-5, is DTGVSQNPRHKITKRGQNVTFRCDPISEHNRLYWYRQTLGQGPEFLTYFQNEAQLEKSRLLSDRFSAERPKGSFSTLEIQRTEQGDSAMYLCASSSLAGGPGETQYFGPGTRLLVL.

For this clone: One junction end does not reproduce the germline sequence, and a read error may be involved. The J gene is TRBJ2-7, the V gene TRBV20-1; 8 nucleotides match TRBD1. Germline CDR1 reads DFQATT; CDR2 reads SNEGSKA (reference sequence). The CDR3 is made up of 11 amino acids. In nucleotides, the CDR3 is TGCAGTGCTAGAGATAAGGGACAGGCCCGCTTC. It specifies CSARDKGQARF.

The chain has TRBV2 and TRBJ2-7, with D possibly matching TRBD1 (6 bases). Germline assignment: CDR1 SNHLY and CDR2 FYNNEI. V lost 10 bases and J 2 bases, leaving 12 bases between the germline ends. The CDR3 is made up of 12 amino acids. DNA of the CDR3: TGTGCCACAACAGGGAACCCCTACGAGCAGTACTTC. It codes for CATTGNPYEQYF.

The chain uses TRBV5-4 and TRBJ2-7; tentatively, D is TRBD1 (5 bases). Germline lookup yields CDR1 SGHNT and CDR2 YYREEE (reference sequence). Trimming stripped 3 bases from V and 2 bases from J, with 18 bases between. The CDR3 is 16 amino acids. The CDR3 nucleotides read TGTGCCAGCAGCTCAGTGGTAAGGGGAAAACCCTACGAGCAGTACTTC. Protein product: CASSSVVRGKPYEQYF.

This clone came up once. The J gene is TRBJ2-2, the V gene TRBV7-9; perhaps TRBD2 as D (6 bases). Germline assignment: CDR1 SEHNR and CDR2 FQNEAQ (reference sequence). Trimming shortened V by 4 bases and J by 2 bases, and 20 bases separated the two germline ends. This CDR3 has 18 amino acids. The CDR3 loop reads CASSSPSSGLRNTGELFF. Here the CDR3 DNA reads TGTGCCAGCAGCTCCCCCTCAAGCGGGCTACGTAACACCGGGGAGCTGTTTTTT. The complete variable domain, with remaining parts taken from reference TRBV7-9 and TRBJ2-2, reads DTGVSQNPRHKITKRGQNVTFRCDPISEHNRLYWYRQTLGQGPEFLTYFQNEAQLEKSRLLSDRFSAERPKGSFSTLEIQRTEQGDSAMYLCASSSPSSGLRNTGELFFGEGSRLTVL.

This chain joins TRBV28 and TRBJ1-3; D gene ambiguous. The CDR3 sequence is 13 residues long. The germline V gene has CDR1 MDHEN and CDR2 SYDVKM. V lost 5 bases and J 2 bases, leaving 7 bases between the germline ends. CDR3 region: CASSPHPGNTIYF. The CDR3 DNA is TGTGCCAGCAGTCCCCATCCTGGAAACACCATATATTTT.

DNA for the CDR3: TGTGCCAGCAGTCCAATTGTGAGCACAGATACGCAGTATTTT. Translating it yields CASSPIVSTDTQYF. This sequence joins TRBV27 and TRBJ2-3; D gene unclear. V was clipped by 5 bases and J by 0 bases, with 9 bases between them. The CDR3 runs 14 residues. Looked up from germline, CDR1 is MNHEY and CDR2 is SMNVEV (reference sequence).

The rearrangement uses TRBV30 and TRBJ1-1; D may be TRBD1 (5 bases). The ends were cut back, 6 bases at V and 4 bases at J, with 15 bases in the middle. The CDR3 sequence is 13 residues long. Germline V gene sequence: CDR1 GTSNPN, CDR2 SVGIG (reference sequence). CDR3 sequence reads: CACLWTRGTEAFF. CDR3 nucleotides: TGTGCCTGCCTCTGGACTAGGGGCACTGAAGCTTTCTTT.

The J gene is TRBJ2-5, the V gene TRBV11-2; D possibly corresponds to TRBD2 (5 bases). V shed 3 bases and J shed 2 bases, with 10 bases lying between them. The length of the CDR3 is 14 residues. Germline loops: CDR1 SGHAT, CDR2 FQNNGV. This CDR3 reads CASSFSRRQETQYF. The CDR3 DNA sequence: TGTGCCAGCAGCTTCTCCCGGAGGCAAGAGACCCAGTACTTC.

This chain connects TRBV10-2 to TRBJ2-6; no clear D. The length of the CDR3 is 15 residues. The V gene lost 6 bases and the J gene lost 0 bases, with 9 bases spanning the gap. Per germline, CDR1 WSHSY and CDR2 SAAADI. CDR3 nucleotide sequence: TGCGCCAGCAGAGAGCAGAGCTCTGGGGCCAACGTCCTGACTTTC. This gives the protein CASREQSSGANVLTF.

The CDR3 here is CASSLVGAFTEAFF. Here the CDR3 DNA reads TGTGCCAGCAGTTTAGTGGGGGCGTTCACTGAAGCTTTCTTT. J is TRBJ1-1 and V is TRBV27; D is possibly TRBD1 (6 bases). Germline CDR1 MNHEY, CDR2 SMNVEV (reference sequence). Trimming took off 2 bases at V and 4 bases at J, with 11 bases between the two ends. CDR3 length: 14 residues.

V gene TRBV28 combines with J gene TRBJ2-7; a weak D match, TRBD2 (6 bases). In germline, CDR1 is MDHEN, CDR2 SYDVKM. The CDR3 consists of 13 residues. Trimming removed 3 bases at V and 5 bases at J, with 11 bases between. CDR3 nucleotides: TGTGCCAGCAGTTTCAGGGCGGGGAACGAGCAGTACTTC. Translated: CASSFRAGNEQYF.

The chain uses TRBV6-5 and TRBJ2-1, with 11 bases fitting TRBD2. V lost 4 bases and J lost 4; bases outside the gene matches: 6. Germline loops: CDR1 MNHEY, CDR2 SVGAGI. This CDR3 spans 16 amino acids. CDR3 sequence: CASSSAGTSGYNEQFF. The CDR3 DNA sequence: TGTGCCAGCAGTTCTGCCGGGACTAGCGGTTACAATGAGCAGTTCTTC.

This chain uses TRBV6-1 with TRBJ1-5; D call uncertain. V was shortened by 3 bases and J by 4 bases, with 13 bases between the two germline ends. This CDR3 spans 15 amino acids. The germline V gene encodes CDR1 MNHNS and CDR2 SASEGT. As DNA, the CDR3 is TGTGCCAGCAGTGACTGGGGAATCGGTAATCAGCCCCAGCATTTT. Protein: CASSDWGIGNQPQHF.

In the case of this clone: Other DNA sequences in this sample translate to the same CDR3. The chain joins TRBV9 to TRBJ2-2; the D gene is possibly TRBD2 (6 bases). The germline V gene encodes CDR1 SGDLS and CDR2 YYNGEE. The V end was cut by 0 bases, the J end by 6 bases, with 9 bases between. The CDR3 sequence is 14 residues long. CDR3 amino acids: CASSVGSGAGELFF. CDR3 nucleotide sequence: TGTGCCAGCAGCGTAGGTAGCGGAGCCGGGGAGCTGTTTTTT.

The rearrangement links TRBV11-2 to TRBJ2-1; D not certain. Germline CDR1 and CDR2: SGHAT and FQNNGV. V lost 3 bases, J lost 5 bases, and 14 bases lay in between. CDR3 length: 15 amino acids. For the CDR3, the DNA is TGTGCCAGCAGCTTGCTTCCCGGATTAAACAATGAGCAGTTCTTC. Its translation: CASSLLPGLNNEQFF.

The V call is TRBV27, the J call TRBJ2-7; 9 bases align to TRBD1. Looked up from germline, CDR1 is MNHEY and CDR2 is SMNVEV (reference sequence). There are 14 residues in the CDR3. V lost 6 bases and J lost 3; bases outside the gene matches: 6. The CDR3 region has the DNA TGTGCCAGCAGCCGGACAGGGGTAGGCTACGAGCAGTACTTC. Translation gives CASSRTGVGYEQYF.

The V call is TRBV5-6, the J call TRBJ2-5, with D unclear. Germline values: CDR1 SGHDT, CDR2 YYEEEE. V dropped 3 bases and J dropped 2 bases, with 14 bases sitting between them. The CDR3 loop spans 15 amino acids. The CDR3 is CASSYATEGQETQYF. In DNA, the CDR3 is TGTGCCAGCAGCTATGCGACGGAAGGACAAGAGACCCAGTACTTC.

The chain recombines TRBV4-3 with TRBJ2-7; D may be TRBD1 (5 bases). Germline loops: CDR1 LGHNA, CDR2 YSLEER. This CDR3 spans 15 amino acids. Trimming pared 0 bases from V and 0 bases from J, leaving 9 bases between. CDR3 protein: CASSQETGDSYEQYF. DNA of the CDR3: TGCGCCAGCAGCCAAGAAACAGGAGACTCCTACGAGCAGTACTTC.

The V and J genes are TRBV4-3 and TRBJ2-7; tentatively, D is TRBD1 or TRBD2 (5 bases each). The CDR3 contains 16 residues. CDR1 and CDR2 from the germline V gene are LGHNA and YSLEER. Trimming stripped 0 bases from V and 0 bases from J, with 12 bases between. CDR3 coding DNA: TGCGCCAGCAGCCAAGATCGAGGGACCTCCTCCTACGAGCAGTACTTC. Protein product: CASSQDRGTSSYEQYF.